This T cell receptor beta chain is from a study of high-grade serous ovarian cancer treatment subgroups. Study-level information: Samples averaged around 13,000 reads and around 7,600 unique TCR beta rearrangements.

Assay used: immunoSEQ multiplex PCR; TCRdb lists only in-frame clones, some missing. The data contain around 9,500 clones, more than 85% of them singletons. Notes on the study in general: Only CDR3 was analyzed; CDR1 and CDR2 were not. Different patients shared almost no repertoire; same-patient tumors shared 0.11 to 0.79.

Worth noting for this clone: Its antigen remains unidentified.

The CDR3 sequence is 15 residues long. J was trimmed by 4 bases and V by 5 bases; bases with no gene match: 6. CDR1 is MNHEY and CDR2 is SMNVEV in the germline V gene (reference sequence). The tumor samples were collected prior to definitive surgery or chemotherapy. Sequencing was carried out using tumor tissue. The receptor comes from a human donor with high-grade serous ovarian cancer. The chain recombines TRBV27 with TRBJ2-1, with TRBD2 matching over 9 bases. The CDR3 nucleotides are TGTGCCAGCAGTAGGGGACTAGCCCCTTACAATGAGCAGTTCTTC. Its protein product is CASSRGLAPYNEQFF.